The source of this T cell receptor (beta chain) is a study of neurological immune-mediated disorders. Study-level results: Multiple sclerosis patients had less TCR clonal expansion than even healthy controls, unlike HTLV-1-associated myelopathy.

Each TCR transcript was tagged with a 10-nucleotide random UMI during 5'RACE. One entry per CDR3 protein results from TCRdb running MiXCR on the 5' RACE reads. The sample comprises approximately 36,000 distinct CDR3 sequences, 11% of which are singletons, and around 3.9% rests with the top ten. Time point specified: technical triplicate 1. This CDR3 region has 15 residues. With 3 bases clipped from V and 6 bases from J, the junction kept 5 bases outside the gene matches. Germline V CDR1 and CDR2: SGHRS, YFSETQ. In this sample, this clonotype turned up many times. Its target is unknown. Sequencing was done on a sample of PBMCs. This TCR was recovered from a man aged 55 to 69 with HTLV-1-associated myelopathy (HAM/TSP). V usage is TRBV5-1 and J usage is TRBJ2-2; 10 nucleotides line up with TRBD1. The CDR3 protein is CASSWTGGISGELFF. CDR3 nucleotides: TGCGCCAGCAGCTGGACAGGGGGTATATCCGGGGAGCTGTTTTTT.